This entry lists 15 T cell receptor beta chains sequenced from one sample in a study of blood T cell repertoires in COVID-19. TCRdb's table, derived via immunoSEQ multiplex PCR, lists solely in-frame clones and lacks some. This sample yields more than 75,000 clones, of which approximately 88% are seen a single time; 6.5% to 9.5% belongs to the top ten. The sequenced material came from peripheral blood. The receptors stem from a man under 40 with acute or convalescent COVID-19.

The V gene is TRBV18, the J gene TRBJ2-2; D is possibly TRBD1 (7 bases). CDR1 is KGHSH and CDR2 is LQKENI in the germline V gene. Trimming took off 0 bases at V and 5 bases at J, with 13 bases between the two ends. This CDR3 has 16 residues. This CDR3 is CASSPPEQGRTGELFF. In DNA form, the CDR3 reads TGTGCCAGCTCACCACCAGAACAGGGGAGGACCGGGGAGCTGTTTTTT.

On this clone: A junction boundary mismatches the germline segment, possibly from a read error. The V call is TRBV5-8, the J call TRBJ2-5, with 7 bases aligning to TRBD1. CDR3 length equals 15 residues. The germline CDR1 and CDR2 sequences are SGHTS and YDEGEE. The CDR3 DNA is TGTGCCAGCACCTTGAGAGGGGGCAAGGGAGAGACCCAGTACTTC. Translation gives CASTLRGGKGETQYF.

This chain links TRBV12-3 or TRBV12-4 with TRBJ2-3; D remains unclear. V was clipped by 3 bases and J by 6 bases, with 7 bases between them. The CDR3 length is 12 residues. CDR3 DNA sequence: TGTGCCAGCAGTTTTGGGCCTGATACGCAGTATTTT. It codes for CASSFGPDTQYF.

The chain carries TRBV7-2 and TRBJ1-5; D gene uncertain. Germline V gives CDR1 SGHTA, CDR2 FQGNSA. Trimming stripped 3 bases from V and 7 bases from J, with 13 bases between. The length of the CDR3 is 14 residues. The CDR3 sequence: CASSFRDKRQPQHF. In DNA, the CDR3 is TGTGCCAGCAGCTTTAGAGACAAAAGACAGCCCCAGCATTTT.

The chain links TRBV5-8 to TRBJ2-1; D uncertain. Germline CDR1 reads SGHTS; CDR2 reads YDEGEE. This CDR3 has 15 amino acids. The ends were cut back, 1 base at V and 0 bases at J, with 8 bases in the middle. CDR3 in DNA: TGTGCCAGCAGCTTGTATCTCAGCTCCTACAATGAGCAGTTCTTC. Its protein product is CASSLYLSSYNEQFF.

The chain couples TRBV3-1 (or the pseudogene TRBV3-2) to TRBJ2-4, with D tentatively TRBD1 (6 bases). The V gene's germline CDR1 is LGHDT and CDR2 YNNKEL (reference sequence). V was clipped by 5 bases and J by 4 bases, with 15 bases between them. This CDR3 contains 15 residues. The CDR3 region is CASSKGSDRKNIQYF. CDR3 DNA sequence: TGTGCCAGCAGCAAAGGTTCGGACAGAAAAAACATTCAGTACTTC.

The chain recombines TRBV7-2 with TRBJ1-5; D is possibly TRBD1 (5 bases). Trimming stripped 10 bases from V and 7 bases from J, with 17 bases between. The length of the CDR3 is 13 residues. Germline CDR1 is SGHTA and CDR2 is FQGNSA. DNA for the CDR3: TGTGCCACCGCCCGGGGGGTTAACCAGCCCCAGCATTTT. It codes for CATARGVNQPQHF.

This clone was observed a handful of times. V and J are TRBV28 and TRBJ1-5, with D perhaps TRBD1 (6 bases). V was clipped by 3 bases and J by 9 bases, with 15 bases between them. Per the germline V gene, CDR1 is MDHEN and CDR2 is SYDVKM. The CDR3 totals 14 residues. CDR3: CASSFRDTSPPQHF. CDR3 nucleotide sequence: TGTGCCAGCAGTTTCCGGGACACAAGTCCGCCCCAGCATTTT.

This chain links TRBV11-2 with TRBJ2-2; TRBD2 matches at 11 bases. Trimming took 6 bases from V and 5 from J; bases not matched to a gene: 5. The CDR3 runs to 15 residues. Per the germline V gene, CDR1 is SGHAT and CDR2 is FQNNGV. CDR3 DNA: TGTGCCAGCAGTAAACTAGCGGGAGTAACCGGGGAGCTGTTTTTT. It specifies CASSKLAGVTGELFF.

This clone was detected once. Relative to the germline gene, one junction end is altered; a read error may explain this. The chain is built from TRBV28 and TRBJ1-6; TRBD1 matches at 9 bases. The germline gives CDR1 MDHEN, CDR2 SYDVKM. CDR3 length equals 11 residues. The CDR3 protein is CASSFGTGLYF. The CDR3, as DNA: TGTGCCAGCAGCTTCGGGACAGGGCTGTACTTT.

The genes are TRBV5-1 and TRBJ2-1; 11 bases map to TRBD2. There are 18 residues in the CDR3. V shed 2 bases, J shed 2 bases, and the junction held 9 bases outside the gene matches. The germline CDR1 and CDR2 sequences are SGHRS and YFSETQ. The CDR3 here is CASSLSSSGRFTYNEQFF. CDR3 bases: TGCGCCAGCAGCTTAAGTTCTAGCGGGAGGTTCACCTACAATGAGCAGTTCTTC.

The V call is TRBV7-2, the J call TRBJ2-7, with TRBD2 matching 14 bases. V shed 2 bases and J 3 bases; nucleotides not matched to a gene: 9. Germline CDR1 and CDR2: SGHTA and FQGNSA. This CDR3 comprises 18 residues. Written as DNA, the CDR3 is TGTGCCAGCAGCTTAAAAGGGACTAGCGGGGGACCCCTCTACGAGCAGTACTTC. It encodes CASSLKGTSGGPLYEQYF.

V and J are TRBV28 and TRBJ2-2, with 10 bases identical to TRBD1. J gave up 2 bases and V 7 bases, and 16 bases lay outside the gene matches. The CDR3 runs to 19 residues. The germline V gene encodes CDR1 MDHEN and CDR2 SYDVKM. The CDR3 nucleotides read TGTGCCAGCAATTATAGAGTGACAGGGGGCTACCTTAACACCGGGGAGCTGTTTTTT. Protein sequence: CASNYRVTGGYLNTGELFF. The full variable domain, with the rest looked up from reference TRBV28 and TRBJ2-2, is DVKVTQSSRYLVKRTGEKVFLECVQDMDHENMFWYRQDPGLGLRLIYFSYDVKMKEKGDIPEGYSVSREKKERFSLILESASTNQTSMYLCASNYRVTGGYLNTGELFFGEGSRLTVL.

V usage is TRBV13 and J usage is TRBJ2-1, with 13 bases aligning to TRBD2. The CDR3 sequence is 15 residues long. The germline V gene has CDR1 PRHDT and CDR2 FYEKMQ (reference sequence). The V gene end was trimmed by 3 bases and the J gene end by 7 bases; junction bases not matched to a gene: 3. The CDR3 loop reads CASSLRLAGGNEQFF. CDR3 DNA: TGTGCCAGCAGCTTGAGACTAGCGGGAGGTAATGAGCAGTTCTTC. Complete variable domain (other parts from reference TRBV13 and TRBJ2-1): AAGVIQSPRHLIKEKRETATLKCYPIPRHDTVYWYQQGPGQDPQFLISFYEKMQSDKGSIPDRFSAQQFSDYHSELNMSSLELGDSALYFCASSLRLAGGNEQFFGPGTRLTVL.

With regard to this clone: Its ends do not fully match the called genes, so a read error is possible. The V gene is TRBV11-2, the J gene TRBJ1-3; tentatively, D is TRBD1 (5 bases). This CDR3 has 13 residues. Germline V gene lookup returns CDR1 SGHAT and CDR2 FQNNGV. CDR3 nucleotides: TGTGCCAGCAGCTTAGATCTACAGGCTAGGGAGGATTTT. It codes for CASSLDLQAREDF. Full variable domain (missing parts from reference TRBV11-2 and TRBJ1-3): EAGVAQSPRYKIIEKRQSVAFWCNPISGHATLYWYQQILGQGPKLLIQFQNNGVVDDSQLPKDRFSAERLKGVDSTLKIQPAKLEDSAVYLCASSLDLQAREDFGEGSWLTVV.